The 26 T cell receptor beta chains below come from one sample, sequenced in a study of T cell responses to AZD1222 COVID-19 vaccine. Profiled with immunoSEQ multiplex PCR; TCRdb holds only in-frame clones, not every one. The top ten hold about 1.8% of the sample, which has around 100,000 clones, approximately 90% seen once. The sample here was peripheral blood, taken on day 0 of AZD1222 vaccination. These receptors were obtained from an adult in good health.

The chain joins TRBV28 to TRBJ1-2; TRBD1 matches at 7 bases. After removal of 7 bases from V and 7 bases from J, the junction contained 3 bases not matched to a gene. Germline assignment: CDR1 MDHEN and CDR2 SYDVKM. The CDR3 extends over 11 amino acids. DNA for the CDR3: TGTGCCAGCAACAGGGGAGGTGGCTACACCTTC. Protein product: CASNRGGGYTF.

The rearrangement links TRBV6-5 to TRBJ2-3; 10 positions match TRBD1. The CDR3 extends over 15 amino acids. V lost 6 bases to trimming and J lost 1 base; unmatched junction nucleotides: 4. Germline CDR1 and CDR2: MNHEY and SVGAGI. The CDR3 is CASRETGGGTDTQYF. For the CDR3, the DNA is TGTGCCAGCAGGGAGACAGGGGGCGGCACAGATACGCAGTATTTT.

This clone is a singleton in its sample. The same CDR3 is also encoded by other DNA sequences in this sample. The gene calls are TRBV11-3 and TRBJ2-7, with TRBD1 matching over 7 bases. Germline lookup yields CDR1 SGHNT and CDR2 YENEEA. The J segment lost 2 bases and the V segment lost 4 bases, leaving 5 bases of the junction unmatched. The CDR3 has 14 amino acids. The CDR3 sequence is CASSSRQGAYEQYF. The CDR3 DNA is TGTGCCAGCAGCTCCAGACAGGGAGCCTACGAGCAGTACTTC.

V gene TRBV27 combines with J gene TRBJ2-3; no clear D. Germline CDR1 MNHEY, CDR2 SMNVEV (reference sequence). V dropped 4 bases and J dropped 1 base, with 6 bases sitting between them. The CDR3 consists of 13 residues. The CDR3 nucleotides are TGTGCCAGCAGTTCACAACGCACAGATACGCAGTATTTT. It codes for CASSSQRTDTQYF.

CDR3 in amino acids: CASSQVGVKETQYF. CDR3 nucleotides: TGTGCCAGCAGCCAAGTTGGCGTTAAAGAGACCCAGTACTTC. This rearrangement joins TRBV3-1 (or the pseudogene TRBV3-2) to TRBJ2-5; no clear D. The V gene's germline CDR1 is LGHDT and CDR2 YNNKEL (reference sequence). The V and J ends lost 1 base and 3 bases respectively, with 9 bases between them. The CDR3 totals 14 residues.

The chain joins TRBV10-2 to TRBJ2-3; 11 nucleotides line up with TRBD2. The CDR3 totals 13 residues. V shed 6 bases and J 7 bases; nucleotides not matched to a gene: 3. Germline V gene sequence: CDR1 WSHSY, CDR2 SAAADI. CDR3 nucleotides: TGCGCCAGCAGACTAGCGGGAGTGAATACGCAGTATTTT. It yields the protein CASRLAGVNTQYF.

The chain carries TRBV2 and TRBJ1-4; a weak D match, TRBD1 (6 bases). Trimming removed 7 bases at V and 2 bases at J, with 11 bases between. The V gene's germline CDR1 is SNHLY and CDR2 FYNNEI. This CDR3 has 14 residues. The CDR3 protein is CASTGVGTNEKLFF. Here the CDR3 DNA reads TGTGCCAGCACAGGGGTTGGGACTAATGAAAAACTGTTTTTT.

V and J are TRBV9 and TRBJ1-4, with D maybe TRBD1 (5 bases). The ends were cut back, 4 bases at V and 8 bases at J, with 9 bases in the middle. The CDR3 is 12 amino acids. Germline lookup yields CDR1 SGDLS and CDR2 YYNGEE. This CDR3 is CASSPRGEKLFF. The CDR3, as DNA: TGTGCCAGCAGCCCGAGGGGCGAAAAACTGTTTTTT.

A remark on this clone: One end of the junction is discordant with germline, which a read error may explain. The chain couples TRBV4-3 to TRBJ1-1; 7 bases fit TRBD1. CDR1 and CDR2 (germline): LGHNA, YSLEER. The CDR3 consists of 15 residues. CDR3 residues: CASSQVSGGNPEAFF. Here the CDR3 DNA reads TGCGCCAGCAGCCAAGTTTCAGGGGGGAACCCTGAAGCTTTCTTT.

This clone was picked up a small number of times. The chain links TRBV18 to TRBJ1-5, with D possibly TRBD1 on 6 matching bases. The germline gives CDR1 KGHSH, CDR2 LQKENI. V lost 3 bases to trimming and J lost 0 bases, with 18 bases between them. The CDR3 length is 18 residues. Here the CDR3 reads CASSPAGARLYSNQPQHF. In DNA, the CDR3 is TGTGCCAGCTCACCGGCGGGGGCCCGGTTGTATAGCAATCAGCCCCAGCATTTT.

The rearrangement links TRBV9 to TRBJ1-1; D call uncertain. The CDR3 contains 17 residues. Germline lookup yields CDR1 SGDLS and CDR2 YYNGEE. Trimming removed 4 bases from V and 5 bases from J, with 24 bases in between. The CDR3 sequence is CASSSSTEAAGRTEAFF. The CDR3 coding sequence is TGTGCCAGCAGCTCTTCGACGGAGGCCGCCGGGAGGACTGAAGCTTTCTTT.

V usage is TRBV29-1 and J usage is TRBJ2-3, with D tentatively TRBD2 (6 bases). Germline V gene data show CDR1 as SQVTM and CDR2 as ANQGSEA. CDR3 length equals 14 residues. The V gene lost 2 bases and the J gene lost 1 base, with 10 bases spanning the gap. CDR3 protein: CSVERVAGTDTQYF. The CDR3 nucleotides are TGCAGCGTTGAACGGGTAGCGGGCACAGATACGCAGTATTTT.

The V call is TRBV28, the J call TRBJ1-1; D remains ambiguous. This CDR3 has 11 amino acids. The V and J ends lost 7 bases and 1 base respectively, with 4 bases between them. Germline V gives CDR1 MDHEN, CDR2 SYDVKM. CDR3 nucleotide sequence: TGTGCCAGCACTACGAACACTGAAGCTTTCTTT. Protein sequence: CASTTNTEAFF.

The V call is TRBV7-9, the J call TRBJ1-2; TRBD1 is a possible D gene (5 bases). This CDR3 region has 17 residues. Germline V lookup: CDR1 SEHNR, CDR2 FQNEAQ (reference sequence). V lost 2 bases to trimming and J lost 5 bases, with 21 bases between them. The DNA of the CDR3 is TGTGCCAGCAGCTTAAGACAGACTGTACGTCCCTCATATGGCTACACCTTC. Encoded protein: CASSLRQTVRPSYGYTF. Full variable domain (missing parts from reference TRBV7-9 and TRBJ1-2): DTGVSQNPRHKITKRGQNVTFRCDPISEHNRLYWYRQTLGQGPEFLTYFQNEAQLEKSRLLSDRFSAERPKGSFSTLEIQRTEQGDSAMYLCASSLRQTVRPSYGYTFGSGTRLTVV.

The V and J genes are TRBV4-1 and TRBJ1-4; D gene uncertain. CDR3 length equals 14 residues. Germline CDR1 and CDR2: MGHRA and YSYEKL. V lost 1 base to trimming and J lost 3 bases, with 6 bases between them. Written as DNA, the CDR3 is TGCGCCAGCAGCCAAGGGCTGGCTAATGAAAAACTGTTTTTT. Translated: CASSQGLANEKLFF.

V gene TRBV7-2 combines with J gene TRBJ2-7; no reliable D call. Trimming took off 1 base at V and 5 bases at J, with 6 bases between the two ends. The CDR3 contains 12 residues. CDR1 is SGHTA and CDR2 is FQGNSA in the germline V gene. In nucleotides, the CDR3 is TGTGCCAGCAGCTTAGGGCAGAACGAGCAGTACTTC. This sequence encodes CASSLGQNEQYF.

The rearrangement joins TRBV5-1 to TRBJ1-1, with a tentative D call TRBD1 (5 bases). Trimming took 0 bases from V and 6 from J, leaving 12 bases between them. The V gene's germline CDR1 is SGHRS and CDR2 YFSETQ. This CDR3 region has 14 residues. The CDR3 reads CASSLVGAGAEAFF. CDR3 coding DNA: TGCGCCAGCAGCTTGGTAGGGGCTGGAGCTGAAGCTTTCTTT.

The CDR3 sequence is CASSSRTSGGLGTQYF. Here the CDR3 DNA reads TGTGCCAGCAGCTCCCGGACTAGCGGGGGCCTAGGGACCCAGTACTTC. The V and J genes are TRBV7-9 and TRBJ2-5; 13 nucleotides agree with TRBD2. Germline V CDR1 and CDR2: SEHNR, FQNEAQ (reference sequence). V lost 4 bases and J lost 7; bases outside the gene matches: 9. CDR3 size: 16 residues.

The CDR3 loop reads CASSPARGAGNTEAFF. CDR3 nucleotide sequence: TGTGCCAGCAGCCCCGCCAGGGGCGCAGGAAACACTGAAGCTTTCTTT. The chain is built from TRBV7-2 and TRBJ1-1; tentative D call: TRBD1 (6 bases). The CDR3 contains 16 residues. Germline CDR1 SGHTA, CDR2 FQGNSA. V was trimmed by 5 bases and J by 2 bases, leaving 18 bases between them. The complete variable domain, with remaining parts taken from reference TRBV7-2 and TRBJ1-1, reads GAGVSQSPSNKVTEKGKDVELRCDPISGHTALYWYRQSLGQGLEFLIYFQGNSAPDKSGLPSDRFSAERTGGSVSTLTIQRTQQEDSAVYLCASSPARGAGNTEAFFGQGTRLTVV.

This chain connects TRBV9 to TRBJ1-4, with a tentative D call TRBD1 (5 bases). Deletions cut 2 bases from V and 7 bases from J, with 12 bases between. There are 14 residues in the CDR3. Looked up from germline, CDR1 is SGDLS and CDR2 is YYNGEE. The CDR3: CASSVGREVEKLFF. The DNA of the CDR3 is TGTGCCAGCAGCGTTGGCAGGGAGGTTGAAAAACTGTTTTTT.

The chain carries TRBV4-3 and TRBJ1-2; D perhaps matches TRBD1 (5 bases). V lost 4 bases to trimming and J lost 7 bases, with 16 bases between them. This CDR3 spans 14 amino acids. The V gene's germline CDR1 is LGHNA and CDR2 YSLEER. The CDR3 sequence: CASSLSLSGSGYTF. The CDR3 nucleotides read TGCGCCAGCAGCCTGAGCCTGTCAGGGTCTGGCTACACCTTC.

This chain connects TRBV18 to TRBJ1-2, with a possible D match to TRBD1 (6 bases). V lost 0 bases, J lost 6 bases, and 20 bases lay in between. The CDR3 loop spans 17 amino acids. Germline-derived CDR1 and CDR2 are KGHSH and LQKENI. DNA for the CDR3: TGTGCCAGCTCACCACCCCTATTCGAACAGGGCGCGGATGGCTACACCTTC. This encodes CASSPPLFEQGADGYTF.

The chain uses TRBV5-1 and TRBJ2-1; D perhaps matches TRBD1 (6 bases). Trimming stripped 4 bases from V and 1 base from J, with 12 bases between. CDR3 length: 15 amino acids. Germline V gene lookup returns CDR1 SGHRS and CDR2 YFSETQ. This chain's CDR3 is CASSPQTGSYNEQFF. The CDR3 nucleotides read TGCGCCAGCAGCCCGCAGACAGGTTCCTACAATGAGCAGTTCTTC.

V usage is TRBV4-1 and J usage is TRBJ2-7; 7 bases line up with TRBD2. The germline V gene has CDR1 MGHRA and CDR2 YSYEKL. CDR3 length: 15 residues. V lost 1 base to trimming and J lost 4 bases; unmatched junction nucleotides: 7. The CDR3 DNA reads as TGCGCCAGCAGCCAAGGTCGGGGGGAATGGTACGAGCAGTACTTC. Protein product: CASSQGRGEWYEQYF.

The chain joins TRBV4-2 to TRBJ2-3, with 9 positions matching TRBD1. Germline V gene lookup returns CDR1 LGHNA and CDR2 YNFKEQ. J was trimmed by 0 bases and V by 1 base; bases with no gene match: 8. CDR3 length: 18 amino acids. The CDR3 protein is CASSQAYVQGASTDTQYF. The DNA for the CDR3 is TGTGCCAGCAGCCAAGCCTATGTACAGGGGGCGAGCACAGATACGCAGTATTTT.

The chain recombines TRBV28 with TRBJ2-7; D could derive from TRBD1 or TRBD2 (6 bases each). Per the germline V gene, CDR1 is MDHEN and CDR2 is SYDVKM. The CDR3 covers 15 residues. V was clipped by 5 bases and J by 5 bases, with 19 bases between them. The DNA of the CDR3 is TGTGCCAGCAGTCCCTCGAGGGGGGCCAACGACGAGCAGTACTTC. Protein sequence: CASSPSRGANDEQYF.